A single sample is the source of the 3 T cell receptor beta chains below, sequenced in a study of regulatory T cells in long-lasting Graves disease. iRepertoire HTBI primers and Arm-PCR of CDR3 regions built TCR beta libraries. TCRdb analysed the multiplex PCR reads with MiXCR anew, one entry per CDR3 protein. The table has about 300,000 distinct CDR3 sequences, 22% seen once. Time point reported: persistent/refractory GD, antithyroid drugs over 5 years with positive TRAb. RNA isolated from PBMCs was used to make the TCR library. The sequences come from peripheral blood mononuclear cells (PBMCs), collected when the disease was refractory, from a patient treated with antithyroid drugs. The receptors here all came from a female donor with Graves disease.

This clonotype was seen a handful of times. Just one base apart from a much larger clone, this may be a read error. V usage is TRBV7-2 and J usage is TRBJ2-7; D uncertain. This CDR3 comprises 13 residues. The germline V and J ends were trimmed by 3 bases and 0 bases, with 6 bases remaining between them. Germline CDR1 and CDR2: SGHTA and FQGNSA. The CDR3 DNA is TGTGCCAGCAGCTTTTCCCGCTCCTACGAGCAGTACTTC. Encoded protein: CASSFSRSYEQYF. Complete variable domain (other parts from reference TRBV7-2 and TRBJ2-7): GAGVSQSPSNKVTEKGKDVELRCDPISGHTALYWYRQSLGQGLEFLIYFQGNSAPDKSGLPSDRFSAERTGGSVSTLTIQRTQQEDSAVYLCASSFSRSYEQYFGPGTRLTVT.

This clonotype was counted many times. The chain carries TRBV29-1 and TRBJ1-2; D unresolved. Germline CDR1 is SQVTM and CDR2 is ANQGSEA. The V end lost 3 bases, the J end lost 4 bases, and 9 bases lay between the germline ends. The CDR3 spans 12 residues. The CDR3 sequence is CSVERVTYGYTF. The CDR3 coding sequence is TGCAGCGTTGAGAGGGTTACCTATGGCTACACCTTC.

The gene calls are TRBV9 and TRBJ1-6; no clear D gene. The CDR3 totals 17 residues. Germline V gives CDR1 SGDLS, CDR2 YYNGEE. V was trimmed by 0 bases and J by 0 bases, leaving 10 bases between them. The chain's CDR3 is CASSVDSGSSYNSPLHF. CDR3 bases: TGTGCCAGCAGCGTAGATTCTGGTAGCTCCTATAATTCACCCCTCCACTTT. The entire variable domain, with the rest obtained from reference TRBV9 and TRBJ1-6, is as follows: DSGVTQTPKHLITATGQRVTLRCSPRSGDLSVYWYQQSLDQGLQFLIQYYNGEERAKGNILERFSAQQFPDLHSELNLSSLELGDSALYFCASSVDSGSSYNSPLHFGNGTRLTVT.